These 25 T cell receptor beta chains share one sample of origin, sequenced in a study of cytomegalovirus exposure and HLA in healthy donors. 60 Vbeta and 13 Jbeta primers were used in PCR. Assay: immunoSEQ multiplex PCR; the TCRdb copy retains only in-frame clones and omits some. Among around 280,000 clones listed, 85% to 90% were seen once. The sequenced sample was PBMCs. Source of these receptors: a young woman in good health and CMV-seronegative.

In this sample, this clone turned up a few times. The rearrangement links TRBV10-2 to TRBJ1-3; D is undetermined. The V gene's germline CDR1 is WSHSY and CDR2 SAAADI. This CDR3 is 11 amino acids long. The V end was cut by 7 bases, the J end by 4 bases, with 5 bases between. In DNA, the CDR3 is TGCGCCAGCACACAAGGAAACACCATATATTTT. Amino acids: CASTQGNTIYF.

CDR3 DNA sequence: TGTGCCAGTAGTTCGGGACAGTACAATGAGCAGTTCTTC. It specifies CASSSGQYNEQFF. The rearrangement uses TRBV19 and TRBJ2-1; TRBD1 agrees at 7 bases. The CDR3 extends over 13 amino acids. The trim removed 5 bases at V and 4 bases at J, leaving 2 bases unmatched. Germline-derived CDR1 and CDR2 are LNHDA and SQIVND (reference sequence).

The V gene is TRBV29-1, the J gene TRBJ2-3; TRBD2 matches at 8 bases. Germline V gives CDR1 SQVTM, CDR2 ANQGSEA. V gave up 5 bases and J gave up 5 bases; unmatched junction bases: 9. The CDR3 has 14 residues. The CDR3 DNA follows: TGCAGCGTTCAGCCGGGGGGGCGGGAAGATACGCAGTATTTT. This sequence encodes CSVQPGGREDTQYF.

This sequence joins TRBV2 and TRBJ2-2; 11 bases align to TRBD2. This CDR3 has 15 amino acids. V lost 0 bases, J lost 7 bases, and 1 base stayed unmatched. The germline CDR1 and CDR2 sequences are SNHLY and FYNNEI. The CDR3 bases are TGTGCCAGCAGTGAAGCTAGCGGGGGGGTCGGGGAGCTGTTTTTT. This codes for CASSEASGGVGELFF.

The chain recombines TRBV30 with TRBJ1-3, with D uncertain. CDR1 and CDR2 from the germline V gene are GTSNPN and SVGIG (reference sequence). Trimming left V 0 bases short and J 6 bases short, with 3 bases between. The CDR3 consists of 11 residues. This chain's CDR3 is CAWSVVNTIYF. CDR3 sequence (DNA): TGTGCCTGGAGTGTCGTAAACACCATATATTTT.

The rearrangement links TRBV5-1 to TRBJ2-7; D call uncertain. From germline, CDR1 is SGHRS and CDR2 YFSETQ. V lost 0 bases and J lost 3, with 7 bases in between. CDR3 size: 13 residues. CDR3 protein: CASSLAYNYEQYF. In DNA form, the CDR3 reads TGCGCCAGCAGCTTGGCCTATAACTACGAGCAGTACTTC.

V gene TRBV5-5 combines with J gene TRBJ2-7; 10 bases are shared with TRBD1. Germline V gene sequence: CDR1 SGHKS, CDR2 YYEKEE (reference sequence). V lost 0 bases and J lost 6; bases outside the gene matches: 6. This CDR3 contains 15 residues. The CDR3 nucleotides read TGTGCCAGCAGCTTGGCCGGGACAGGGGTCGCCGAGCAGTACTTC. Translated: CASSLAGTGVAEQYF.

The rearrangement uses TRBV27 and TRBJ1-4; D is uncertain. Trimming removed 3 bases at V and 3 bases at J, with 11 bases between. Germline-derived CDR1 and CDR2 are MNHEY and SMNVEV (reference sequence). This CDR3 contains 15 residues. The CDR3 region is CASSFGLGSNEKLFF. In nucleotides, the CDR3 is TGTGCCAGCAGTTTCGGACTGGGCTCTAATGAAAAACTGTTTTTT.

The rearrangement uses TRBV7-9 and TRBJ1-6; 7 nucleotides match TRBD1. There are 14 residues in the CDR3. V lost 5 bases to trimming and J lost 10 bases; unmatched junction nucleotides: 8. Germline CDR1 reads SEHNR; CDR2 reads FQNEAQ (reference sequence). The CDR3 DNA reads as TGTGCCAGCAGCGGAGCAGGGGGTAGGTCACCCCTCCACTTT. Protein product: CASSGAGGRSPLHF. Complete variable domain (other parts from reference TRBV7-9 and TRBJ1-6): DTGVSQNPRHKITKRGQNVTFRCDPISEHNRLYWYRQTLGQGPEFLTYFQNEAQLEKSRLLSDRFSAERPKGSFSTLEIQRTEQGDSAMYLCASSGAGGRSPLHFGNGTRLTVT.

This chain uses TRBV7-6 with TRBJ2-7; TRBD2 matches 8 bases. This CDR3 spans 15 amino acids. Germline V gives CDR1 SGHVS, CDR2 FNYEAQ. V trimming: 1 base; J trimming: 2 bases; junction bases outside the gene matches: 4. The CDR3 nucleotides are TGTGCCAGCAGCTTAGGGGCGGGGGGAACCTACGAGCAGTACTTC. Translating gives CASSLGAGGTYEQYF.

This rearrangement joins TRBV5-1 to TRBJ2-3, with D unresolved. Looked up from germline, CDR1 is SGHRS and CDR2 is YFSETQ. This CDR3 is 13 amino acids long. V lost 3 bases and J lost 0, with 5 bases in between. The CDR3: CASSSFSTDTQYF. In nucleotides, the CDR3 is TGCGCCAGCAGCTCATTTAGCACAGATACGCAGTATTTT.

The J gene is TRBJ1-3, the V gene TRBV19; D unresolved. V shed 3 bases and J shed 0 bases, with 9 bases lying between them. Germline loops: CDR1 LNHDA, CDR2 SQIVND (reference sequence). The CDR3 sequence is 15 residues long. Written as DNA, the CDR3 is TGTGCCAGTAGTATGGTAACGGGCTCTGGAAACACCATATATTTT. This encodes CASSMVTGSGNTIYF.

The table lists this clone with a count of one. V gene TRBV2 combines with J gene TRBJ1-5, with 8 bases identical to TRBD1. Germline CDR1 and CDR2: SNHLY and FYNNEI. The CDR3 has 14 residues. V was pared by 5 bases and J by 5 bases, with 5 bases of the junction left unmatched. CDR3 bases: TGTGCCAGCAGTAGGACAGGGCGGGATCAGCCCCAGCATTTT. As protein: CASSRTGRDQPQHF.

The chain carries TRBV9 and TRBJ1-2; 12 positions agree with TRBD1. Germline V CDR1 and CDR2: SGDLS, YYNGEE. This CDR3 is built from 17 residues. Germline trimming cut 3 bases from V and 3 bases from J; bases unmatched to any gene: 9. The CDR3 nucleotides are TGTGCCAGCAGCGCCCCGGGACAGGGGGCACAATACTATGGCTACACCTTC. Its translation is CASSAPGQGAQYYGYTF.

The DNA for the CDR3 is TGCAGTGCCTTGGGACAGTCTGAAGCTTTCTTT. Its protein is CSALGQSEAFF. The chain recombines TRBV20-1 with TRBJ1-1, with 7 nucleotides matching TRBD1. This CDR3 has 11 amino acids. V shed 6 bases and J 6 bases; nucleotides not matched to a gene: 4. Per germline, CDR1 DFQATT and CDR2 SNEGSKA (reference sequence).

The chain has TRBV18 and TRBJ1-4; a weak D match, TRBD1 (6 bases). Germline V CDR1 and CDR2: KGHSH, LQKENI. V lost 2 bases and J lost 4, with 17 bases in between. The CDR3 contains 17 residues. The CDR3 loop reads CASSPRDTLLYNEKLFF. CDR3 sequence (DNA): TGTGCCAGCTCACCAAGGGACACCCTCCTATATAATGAAAAACTGTTTTTT.

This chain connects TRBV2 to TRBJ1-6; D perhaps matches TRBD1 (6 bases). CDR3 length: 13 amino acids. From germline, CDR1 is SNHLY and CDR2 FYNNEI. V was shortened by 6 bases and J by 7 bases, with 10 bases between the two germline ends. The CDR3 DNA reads TGTGCCAGCAGGGACAGATCAAATTCACCCCTCCACTTT. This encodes CASRDRSNSPLHF.

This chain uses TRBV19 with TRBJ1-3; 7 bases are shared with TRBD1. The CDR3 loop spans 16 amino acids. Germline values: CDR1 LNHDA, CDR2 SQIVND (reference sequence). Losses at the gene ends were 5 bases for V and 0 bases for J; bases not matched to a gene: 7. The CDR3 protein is CASSSGTAYSGNTIYF. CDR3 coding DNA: TGTGCCAGTAGTTCCGGGACAGCATACTCTGGAAACACCATATATTTT.

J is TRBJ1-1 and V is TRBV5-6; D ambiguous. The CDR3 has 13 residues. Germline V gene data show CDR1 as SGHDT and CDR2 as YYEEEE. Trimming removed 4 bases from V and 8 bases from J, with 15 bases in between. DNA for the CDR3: TGTGCCAGCAGCCCTAATGCCGGAGACGAAGCTTTCTTT. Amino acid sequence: CASSPNAGDEAFF.

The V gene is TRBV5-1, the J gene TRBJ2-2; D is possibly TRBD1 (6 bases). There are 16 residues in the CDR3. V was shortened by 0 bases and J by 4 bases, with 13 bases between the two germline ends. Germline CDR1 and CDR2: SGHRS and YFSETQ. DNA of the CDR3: TGCGCCAGCAGCTTGGAAGGGGGACACACCACCGGGGAGCTGTTTTTT. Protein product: CASSLEGGHTTGELFF.

The chain's CDR3 is CASSLTQSGYTF. The CDR3 bases are TGTGCCAGCAGCTTGACTCAAAGTGGCTACACCTTC. The J gene is TRBJ1-2, the V gene TRBV5-4; D not certain. The CDR3 consists of 12 residues. V was pared by 1 base and J by 7 bases, with 8 bases between. The V gene's germline CDR1 is SGHNT and CDR2 YYREEE (reference sequence).

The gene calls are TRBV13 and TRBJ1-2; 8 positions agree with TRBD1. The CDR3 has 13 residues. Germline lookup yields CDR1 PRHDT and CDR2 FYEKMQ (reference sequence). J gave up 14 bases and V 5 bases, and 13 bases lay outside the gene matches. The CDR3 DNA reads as TGTGCCAGCAGCACGGACCCACAGGGGGGGCAAACCTTC. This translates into CASSTDPQGGQTF.

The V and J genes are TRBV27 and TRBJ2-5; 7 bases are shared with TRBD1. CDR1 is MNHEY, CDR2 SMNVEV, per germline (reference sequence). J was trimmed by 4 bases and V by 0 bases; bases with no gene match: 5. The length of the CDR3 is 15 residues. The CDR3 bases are TGTGCCAGCAGTTTATCGGTAGGGGGCAGAGAGACCCAGTACTTC. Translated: CASSLSVGGRETQYF.

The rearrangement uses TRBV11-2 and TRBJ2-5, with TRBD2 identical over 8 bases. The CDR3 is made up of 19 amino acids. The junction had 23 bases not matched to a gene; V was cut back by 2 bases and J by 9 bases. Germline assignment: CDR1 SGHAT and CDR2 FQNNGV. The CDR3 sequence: CASSLSPFSSAGGQWAQYF. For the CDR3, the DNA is TGTGCCAGCAGCTTATCCCCCTTTTCTAGTGCGGGGGGACAATGGGCCCAGTACTTC.

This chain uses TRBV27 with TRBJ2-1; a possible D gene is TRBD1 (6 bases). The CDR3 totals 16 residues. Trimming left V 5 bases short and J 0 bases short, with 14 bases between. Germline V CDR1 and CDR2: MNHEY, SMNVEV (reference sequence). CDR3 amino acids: CASSTTGYSSYNEQFF. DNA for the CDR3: TGTGCCAGCAGTACCACAGGGTACAGCTCCTACAATGAGCAGTTCTTC.